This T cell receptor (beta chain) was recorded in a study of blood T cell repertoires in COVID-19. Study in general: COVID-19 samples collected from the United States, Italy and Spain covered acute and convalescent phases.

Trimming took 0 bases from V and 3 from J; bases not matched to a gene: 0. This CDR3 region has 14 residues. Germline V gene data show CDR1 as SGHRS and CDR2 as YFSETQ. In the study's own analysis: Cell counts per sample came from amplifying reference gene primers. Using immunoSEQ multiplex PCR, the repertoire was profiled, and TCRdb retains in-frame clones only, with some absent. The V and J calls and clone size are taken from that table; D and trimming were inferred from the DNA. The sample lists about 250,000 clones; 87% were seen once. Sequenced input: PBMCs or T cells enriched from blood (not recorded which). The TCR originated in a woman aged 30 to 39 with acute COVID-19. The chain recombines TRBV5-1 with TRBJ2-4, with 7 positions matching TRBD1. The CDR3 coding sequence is TGCGCCAGCAGCTTGGGGGACAGCAAAAACATTCAGTACTTC. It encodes CASSLGDSKNIQYF.